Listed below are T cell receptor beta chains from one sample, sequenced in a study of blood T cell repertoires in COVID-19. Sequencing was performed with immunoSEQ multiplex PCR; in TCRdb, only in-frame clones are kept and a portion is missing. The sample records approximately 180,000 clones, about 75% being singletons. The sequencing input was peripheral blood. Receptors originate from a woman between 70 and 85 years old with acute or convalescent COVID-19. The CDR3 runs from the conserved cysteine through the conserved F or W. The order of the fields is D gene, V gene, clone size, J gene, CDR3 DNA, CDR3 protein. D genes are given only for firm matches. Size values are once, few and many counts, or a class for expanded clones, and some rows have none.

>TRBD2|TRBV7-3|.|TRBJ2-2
TGTGCCAGCAGCGGGGGGACTAGCGGGAGTGAGACCGGGGAGCTGTTTTTT
CASSGGTSGSETGELFF
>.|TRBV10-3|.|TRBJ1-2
TGTGCCATCACTGAGTATACTAACTATGGCTACACCTTC
CAITEYTNYGYTF
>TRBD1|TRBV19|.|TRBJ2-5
TGTGCCAGTAGTCCCCGACAGGGAGAGACCCAGTACTTC
CASSPRQGETQYF
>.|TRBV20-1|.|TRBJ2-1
TGCAGTGCTAGTCCCAGCGGTTCTTACAATGAGCAGTTCTTC
CSASPSGSYNEQFF
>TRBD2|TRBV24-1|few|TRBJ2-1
TGTGCCGCCGGGACTAGCGGGGGTACGTCCTACAATGAGCAGTTCTTC
CAAGTSGGTSYNEQFF
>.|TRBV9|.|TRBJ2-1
TGTGCCAGCAGCGTAGAAGGAGGCTCCTACAATGAGCAGTTCTTC
CASSVEGGSYNEQFF
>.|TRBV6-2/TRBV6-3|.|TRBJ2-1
TGTGCCAGCAGTTACGGAGATGAGCAGTTCTTC
CASSYGDEQFF
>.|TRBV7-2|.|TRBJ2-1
TGTGCCAGCAGCTTAGTGCCAGGGCCTGAGCAGTTCTTC
CASSLVPGPEQFF
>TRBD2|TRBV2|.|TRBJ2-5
TGTGCCAGCAGTGCGTCTAGCGGGAGATTTTCAGAGACCCAGTACTTC
CASSASSGRFSETQYF
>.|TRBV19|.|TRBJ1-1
TGTGCCAGTAGTTCAGGGTTCACTGAAGCTTTCTTT
CASSSGFTEAFF
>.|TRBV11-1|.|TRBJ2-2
TGTGCCAGCAGCTTAAGCAGGGCCGGGGAGCTGTTTTTT
CASSLSRAGELFF
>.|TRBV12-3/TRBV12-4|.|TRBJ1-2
TGTGCCAGTACAGGCCAATATGGCTACACCTTC
CASTGQYGYTF
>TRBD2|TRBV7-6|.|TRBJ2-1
TGTGCCAGCAGCCTGGGACTAGCGGGAGATGGGTACAATGAGCAGTTCTTC
CASSLGLAGDGYNEQFF
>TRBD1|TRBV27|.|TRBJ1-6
TGTGCCAGCAGTTCCTCGCGCCTCCGGGACAGGGGGATTAATTCACCCCTCCACTTT
CASSSSRLRDRGINSPLHF
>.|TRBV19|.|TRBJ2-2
TGTGCCAGTAGTAGTCAGACGAACACCGGGGAGCTGTTTTTT
CASSSQTNTGELFF
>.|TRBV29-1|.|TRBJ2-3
TGCAGCGTTGACCCAGAGGGCCCCGATACGCAGTATTTT
CSVDPEGPDTQYF
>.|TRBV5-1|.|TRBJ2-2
TGCGCCAGCAGCGAGGGTGCCGGGGAGCTGTTTTTT
CASSEGAGELFF
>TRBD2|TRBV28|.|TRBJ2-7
TGTGCCAGCAGGACCGGGACTAGCTCCTACGAGCAGTACTTC
CASRTGTSSYEQYF
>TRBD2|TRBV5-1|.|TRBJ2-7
TGCGCCAGCAGTACCGTGACTAGCGGGACCCTCGGTTACGAGCAGTACTTC
CASSTVTSGTLGYEQYF
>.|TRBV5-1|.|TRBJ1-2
TGCGCCAGCAGCGCAGATTCGGACACCCACCGTGGCTACACCTTC
CASSADSDTHRGYTF
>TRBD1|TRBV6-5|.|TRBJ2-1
TGTGCCACCATCGGACAGGGCTACAATGAGCAGTTCTTC
CATIGQGYNEQFF
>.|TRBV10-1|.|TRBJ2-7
TGCGCCAGCAGTGACAGCTCCTACGAGCAGTACTTC
CASSDSSYEQYF
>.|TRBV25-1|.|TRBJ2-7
TGTGCCAGCAGTGACTCGGCGGGGCTGGGGGCCTACGAGCAGTACTTC
CASSDSAGLGAYEQYF
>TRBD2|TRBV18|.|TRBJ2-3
TGTGCCAGCTCCCTACTAGCGGAGGGCACAGATACGCAGTATTTT
CASSLLAEGTDTQYF
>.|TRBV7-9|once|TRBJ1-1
TGTGCCAGCTTATCTGATCACGCCGTGGGCAGAGGGGCTTTCTTT
CASLSDHAVGRGAFF
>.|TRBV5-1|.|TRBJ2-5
TGCGCCAGCAGCCGGACAGAACAAGAGACCCAGTACTTC
CASSRTEQETQYF
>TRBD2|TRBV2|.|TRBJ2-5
TGTGCCAGCAACCAACTAGCGGGATTAATAGAGACCCAGTACTTC
CASNQLAGLIETQYF
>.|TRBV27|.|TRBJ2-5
TGTGCCAGCAGTTTATTGGGCGCGTTAGAGACCCAGTACTTC
CASSLLGALETQYF
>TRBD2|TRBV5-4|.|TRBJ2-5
TGTGCCAGCAGTCCTGCAGCGGGAGTGAGGGAGACCCAGTACTTC
CASSPAAGVRETQYF
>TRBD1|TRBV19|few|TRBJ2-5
TGTGCCAGTAGTATAGCCCAGGGGGCTAGAGAGACCCAGTACTTC
CASSIAQGARETQYF
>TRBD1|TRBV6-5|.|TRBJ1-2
TGTGCCAGCAGTTCCAACAGGGGGGGTGGCTACACCTTC
CASSSNRGGGYTF
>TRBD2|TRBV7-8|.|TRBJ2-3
TGTGCCAGCAGCTTAAGGGGACTAGCTAGGGCGCCGGGCACAGATACGCAGTATTTT
CASSLRGLARAPGTDTQYF
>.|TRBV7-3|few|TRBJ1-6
TGTGCCAGCAGCTTAACGGGGCGCGGTTCACCCCTCCACTTT
CASSLTGRGSPLHF
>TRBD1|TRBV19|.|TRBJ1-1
TGTGCCAGTAGTACGCAACAGGGGGCAGAAGCTTTCTTT
CASSTQQGAEAFF
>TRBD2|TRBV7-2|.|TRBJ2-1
TGTGCCAGCAGTCTAGCGGGAGCCTACAATGAGCAGTTCTTC
CASSLAGAYNEQFF
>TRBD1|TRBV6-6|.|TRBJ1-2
TGTGCCAGCAGCTCCTCCCGGGACAGGATGGATGGCTACACCTTC
CASSSSRDRMDGYTF
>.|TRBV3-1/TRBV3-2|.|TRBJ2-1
TGTGCCAGCAGCCAAGATCCGTCTAGCGCCTACAATGAGCAGTTCTTC
CASSQDPSSAYNEQFF
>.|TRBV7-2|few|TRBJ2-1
TGTGCCAGCAGCCGCGGGTTCGGCAATGAGCAGTTCTTC
CASSRGFGNEQFF
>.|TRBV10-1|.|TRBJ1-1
TGCGCCAGCAGCCCCGAGCCGGGGGGCACTGAAGCTTTCTTT
CASSPEPGGTEAFF
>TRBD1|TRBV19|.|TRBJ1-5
TGTGCCAGTAGTATTCGGACAGGGCTTGGTCAGCCCCAGCATTTT
CASSIRTGLGQPQHF
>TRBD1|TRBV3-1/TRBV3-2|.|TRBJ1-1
TGTGCCAGCAGCCAAGATCACAGGGGCACTGAAGCTTTCTTT
CASSQDHRGTEAFF
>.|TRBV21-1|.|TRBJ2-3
TGTGCCAGCAGCAGACTAGCCCCCCTCACAGATACGCAGTATTTT
CASSRLAPLTDTQYF
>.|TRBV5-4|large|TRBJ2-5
TGTGCCAGCAGCTTTGACCACAGGGCGGAGACCCAGTACTTC
CASSFDHRAETQYF
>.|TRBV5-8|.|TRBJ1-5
TGTGCCAGCAACAAGCGGCGCGACCAGCCCCAGCATTTT
CASNKRRDQPQHF
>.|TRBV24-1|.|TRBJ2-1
TGTGCCACCAGCTCGAGGAGCGTTAACAATGAGCAGTTCTTC
CATSSRSVNNEQFF
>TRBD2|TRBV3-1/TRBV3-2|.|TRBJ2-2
TGTGCCAGCAGTCGACTAGCGGGAGGGCCCGGGGAGCTGTTTTTT
CASSRLAGGPGELFF
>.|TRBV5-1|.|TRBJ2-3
TGCGCCAGCAGCTTGGCAGCGGGCATCACAGATACGCAGTATTTT
CASSLAAGITDTQYF
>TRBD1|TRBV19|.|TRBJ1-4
TGTGCCAGCTCCCCGGGACAGCATAATGAAAAACTGTTTTTT
CASSPGQHNEKLFF
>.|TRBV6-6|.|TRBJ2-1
TGTGCCAGCAGCCGACTAGTAGTGAATCAGAATGAGCAGTTCTTC
CASSRLVVNQNEQFF
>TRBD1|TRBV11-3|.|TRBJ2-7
TGTGCCAGCAGCGCACAGGGGGCCTCCTACGAGCAGTACTTC
CASSAQGASYEQYF
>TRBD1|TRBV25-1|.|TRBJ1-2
TGTGCCAGCAGTGAACGACCGGGACAGTATGGCTACACCTTC
CASSERPGQYGYTF
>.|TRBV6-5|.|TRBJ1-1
TGTGCCAGCAGCCGGGGGAATGGTATGAACACTGAAGCTTTCTTT
CASSRGNGMNTEAFF
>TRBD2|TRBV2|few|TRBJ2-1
TGTGCCAGCGGCGTGGGAGGGGCGTTTAATGAGCAGTTCTTC
CASGVGGAFNEQFF
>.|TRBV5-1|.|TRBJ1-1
TGCGCCAGCAGCTTCAGGGCTGATGGCACTGAAGCTTTCTTT
CASSFRADGTEAFF
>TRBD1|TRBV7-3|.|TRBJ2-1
TGTGCCAGCAGCCCTAGACAGGGCATGGGAGAGCAGTTCTTC
CASSPRQGMGEQFF
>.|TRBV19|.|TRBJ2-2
TGTGCCAGCCGAGGCCTGGCTGCTCCCGCAGCCACCGGGGAGCTGTTTTTT
CASRGLAAPAATGELFF
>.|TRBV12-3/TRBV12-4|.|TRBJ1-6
TGTGCCAGCACCTCACCGGGATCACCCCTCCACTTT
CASTSPGSPLHF
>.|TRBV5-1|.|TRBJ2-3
TGCGCCAGCAGCTTACTCGCGGACACAGATACGCAGTATTTT
CASSLLADTDTQYF
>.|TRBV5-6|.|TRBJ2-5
TGTGCCAGCAGCTTGTTAGGGACACCTCAAGAGACCCAGTACTTC
CASSLLGTPQETQYF
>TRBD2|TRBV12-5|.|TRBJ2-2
TGTGCTAGTGAGGTGGGTGCGGGAGCCACCGGGGAGCTGTTTTTT
CASEVGAGATGELFF